This TCR beta chain is from a study of post-analysis software for immune sequencing data. In the case of this clonotype: Antigen: not known.

Findings and caveats of the study: Five TRBV segments were significantly more frequent in patients than in controls. TRBV5-6, TRBV5-1 and TRBV20-1 were among these segments.

Unique molecular identifiers had been added to the TCR beta cDNA libraries. A single record per CDR3 protein comes from TCRdb applying MiXCR to the PCR reads. The table shows about half a million distinct CDR3 sequences, with around 31% occurring only once. The V end was cut by 3 bases, the J end by 3 bases, with 9 bases between. Germline lookup yields CDR1 LGHDT and CDR2 YNNKEL (reference sequence). The CDR3 contains 13 residues. Source material: blood. The clonotype was recovered from a girl under 18 with multiple sclerosis. The rearrangement uses TRBV3-1 and TRBJ2-7; D is ambiguous. CDR3 region: CASSQRPLYEQYF. The CDR3 region has the DNA TGTGCCAGCAGCCAGCGGCCCCTCTACGAGCAGTACTTC.